The 5 T cell receptor beta chains listed next were all sequenced from one sample in a study of tumor and adjacent non-tumor tissue in lung cancer. The template was RNA from unsorted bulk tissue. TCRbeta libraries were built with three rounds of nested PCR, modified from ARM-PCR. MiXCR, run by TCRdb on the multiplex PCR reads, gives a single entry per CDR3 protein. The sample lists roughly 120,000 distinct CDR3 sequences, over 75% occurring once. The sequenced material came from lung tumor tissue. Source of these receptors: a man in his sixties or seventies with non-small cell lung cancer.

As concerns this clonotype: At one end, the junction sequence differs from germline, possibly due to a read error. The rearrangement links TRBV29-1 to TRBJ1-1; 9 positions match TRBD1. The V gene's germline CDR1 is SQVTM and CDR2 ANQGSEA. This CDR3 contains 14 residues. The CDR3 nucleotides are TGCAGCGTTCCGGACAGGGGCAGGGGCACTGAAGCCTTCTTT. This codes for CSVPDRGRGTEAFF.

The chain combines TRBV6-5 with TRBJ2-2; the D gene is possibly TRBD2 (6 bases). V gave up 8 bases and J gave up 16 bases, with 20 bases separating them. Germline values: CDR1 MNHEY, CDR2 SVGAGI. There are 12 residues in the CDR3. Here the CDR3 DNA reads TGTGCCAGCGTCGGGGGTCCCGGGAAGCCGTTTTTT. Protein product: CASVGGPGKPFF.

For this clonotype: A clone one base away is much larger, so this may be a read error. J is TRBJ1-1 and V is TRBV5-1; no clear D gene. The CDR3 spans 14 residues. V was shortened by 3 bases and J by 3 bases, with 12 bases between the two germline ends. CDR1 and CDR2 from the germline V gene are SGHRS and YFSETQ. The CDR3 sequence: CASSSSCRDTEAFF. Here the CDR3 DNA reads TGCGCCAGCAGCTCGTCGTGCAGAGACACTGAAGCTTTCTTT.

With regard to this clonotype: A read error may produce the germline difference seen at one junction end. The rearrangement uses TRBV12-3 or TRBV12-4 and TRBJ1-1; a possible D gene is TRBD1 (5 bases). The CDR3 contains 13 residues. CDR3 nucleotide sequence: TGTACCAGCAGTGGAGGGGCTCTGACTGAAGCTTTCTTT. Amino acids: CTSSGGALTEAFF.

In regard to this clonotype: The conserved final phenylalanine or tryptophan is absent from the CDR3, which likely points to a read error. This chain connects TRBV12-3 or TRBV12-4 to TRBJ2-2; D is undetermined. The CDR3 runs to 12 residues. CDR3 region: CVSTAYNGELFC. CDR3 in DNA: TGTGTCAGCACCGCTTACAACGGGGAGCTGTTTTGT.